One sample yielded the 21 T cell receptor beta chains listed below, sequenced in a study of T cells after yellow fever vaccination. TCRdb reprocessed the 5' RACE reads via MiXCR and lists one record per CDR3 protein. Found here are fewer than 450,000 distinct CDR3 sequences, 8.1% of them singletons; the top ten hold approximately 16%. The source material was PBMCs, sampled about 49 days after the first yellow fever vaccination. These receptors all stem from a man between 18 and 29 years old who received the YFV17D yellow fever vaccine.

The V call is TRBV15, the J call TRBJ1-4; D is undetermined. Germline lookup yields CDR1 LNHNV and CDR2 YYDKDF (reference sequence). This CDR3 comprises 15 residues. Trimming stripped 0 bases from V and 3 bases from J, with 8 bases between. DNA of the CDR3: TGTGCCACCAGCAGAGAGGTCTCATCTAATGAAAAACTGTTTTTT. Translating gives CATSREVSSNEKLFF.

This clonotype was detected ten times or more. The V and J genes are TRBV7-2 and TRBJ2-5; D might be TRBD2 (5 bases). Deletions cut 3 bases from V and 5 bases from J, with 16 bases between. Germline assignment: CDR1 SGHTA and CDR2 FQGNSA. The CDR3 is 15 residues long. The CDR3 reads CASSFSPGMMETQYF. DNA for the CDR3: TGTGCCAGCAGCTTCAGCCCGGGGATGATGGAGACCCAGTACTTC.

This clonotype turned up a few times. The V call is TRBV7-8, the J call TRBJ2-5; the D is unclear. This CDR3 is 12 amino acids long. The germline V and J ends were trimmed by 1 base and 6 bases, with 6 bases remaining between them. Germline CDR1 reads SGHVS; CDR2 reads FQNEAQ. CDR3 bases: TGTGCCAGCAGCTTAGGACTGAAGACCCAGTACTTC. Translated, it gives CASSLGLKTQYF.

This clonotype was seen only a few times. The gene calls are TRBV12-3 or TRBV12-4 and TRBJ1-2; D remains unclear. This CDR3 is built from 12 residues. Deletions cut 5 bases from V and 1 base from J, with 5 bases between. CDR3 sequence (DNA): TGTGCCAGCAGTCCTAATAACTATGGCTACACCTTC. The encoded protein is CASSPNNYGYTF.

This clonotype has more than one count but fewer than ten. The chain carries TRBV28 and TRBJ2-7; TRBD2 matches 7 bases. The CDR3 has 15 residues. After removal of 3 bases from V and 2 bases from J, the junction contained 7 bases not matched to a gene. Germline CDR1 is MDHEN and CDR2 is SYDVKM. CDR3 DNA sequence: TGTGCCAGCAGTTTTCATAGGGGAGGGCCCTACGAGCAGTACGTC. It codes for CASSFHRGGPYEQYV.

This chain links TRBV5-6 with TRBJ1-1, with D unresolved. The CDR3 consists of 14 residues. Between the trimmed V and J ends, which lost 4 bases and 2 bases, there was a span of 12 bases. Germline V gene data show CDR1 as SGHDT and CDR2 as YYEEEE. DNA of the CDR3: TGTGCCAGCAGCCCATTGAGGACTAACACTGAAGCTTTCTTT. Translated: CASSPLRTNTEAFF.

The chain joins TRBV19 to TRBJ2-1; TRBD1 might be the D (6 bases). CDR1 is LNHDA and CDR2 is SQIVND in the germline V gene (reference sequence). The V end lost 6 bases, the J end lost 1 base, and 16 bases lay between the germline ends. The CDR3 sequence is 16 residues long. The CDR3: CASRLHYRASYNEQFF. For the CDR3, the DNA is TGTGCCAGTAGGCTTCATTACAGGGCATCCTACAATGAGCAGTTCTTC. Full variable domain (outside the CDR3, taken from reference TRBV19 and TRBJ2-1): DGGITQSPKYLFRKEGQNVTLSCEQNLNHDAMYWYRQDPGQGLRLIYYSQIVNDFQKGDIAEGYSVSREKKESFPLTVTSAQKNPTAFYLCASRLHYRASYNEQFFGPGTRLTVL.

The gene calls are TRBV2 and TRBJ2-2, with D perhaps given as TRBD1 or TRBD2 (5 bases each). CDR1 and CDR2 (germline): SNHLY, FYNNEI. The V and J ends lost 6 bases and 2 bases respectively, with 10 bases between them. This CDR3 has 14 amino acids. CDR3 sequence (DNA): TGTGCCAGCAGCAGGGAGAGAAACACCGGGGAGCTGTTTTTT. Its translation: CASSRERNTGELFF.

This clonotype was recorded at least ten times. The chain couples TRBV5-1 to TRBJ2-3; D tentatively reads TRBD1 or TRBD2 (7 bases each). The CDR3 totals 15 residues. Germline CDR1 reads SGHRS; CDR2 reads YFSETQ. Trimming took off 4 bases at V and 2 bases at J, with 14 bases between the two ends. For the CDR3, the DNA is TGCGCCAGCAGCCGGCAGGGGGGGAACACAGATACGCAGTATTTT. This sequence encodes CASSRQGGNTDTQYF. The whole variable domain, filled in from reference TRBV5-1 and TRBJ2-3, reads KAGVTQTPRYLIKTRGQQVTLSCSPISGHRSVSWYQQTPGQGLQFLFEYFSETQRNKGNFPGRFSGRQFSNSRSEMNVSTLELGDSALYLCASSRQGGNTDTQYFGPGTRLTVL.

The sample holds a few counts of this clonotype. The chain joins TRBV6-1 to TRBJ1-1; D gene unclear. Germline lookup yields CDR1 MNHNS and CDR2 SASEGT. The CDR3 has 13 amino acids. Trimming cost V 6 bases and J 7 bases, with 15 bases left between them. CDR3 in amino acids: CASRDPDEDEAFF. CDR3 coding DNA: TGTGCCAGCAGAGATCCGGACGAAGATGAAGCTTTCTTT.

This clonotype appeared a few times. The chain uses TRBV4-3 and TRBJ1-2; D may be TRBD1 (5 bases). Trimming took 4 bases from V and 4 from J, leaving 16 bases between them. The CDR3 is 15 residues long. CDR1 LGHNA and CDR2 YSLEER come from the germline V gene. The CDR3 protein is CASSPGLNQLYGYTF. The CDR3 nucleotides are TGCGCCAGCAGCCCGGGACTAAATCAGCTCTATGGCTACACCTTC.

A note on this clonotype: Given a much more abundant clone one base away, this may be a read error. The chain links TRBV29-1 to TRBJ1-1; D is possibly TRBD1 (6 bases). The CDR3 extends over 13 amino acids. CDR1 is SQVTM, CDR2 ANQGSEA, per germline. V gave up 3 bases and J gave up 3 bases, with 11 bases separating them. The CDR3 protein is CSVDAGEDTEAFF. CDR3 nucleotide sequence: TGCAGCGTTGATGCAGGGGAGGACACTGAAGCTTTCTTT.

The sample holds a few counts of this clonotype. The chain recombines TRBV27 with TRBJ1-1, with D perhaps TRBD1 (6 bases). The CDR3 is 14 residues long. CDR1 and CDR2 (germline): MNHEY, SMNVEV (reference sequence). Trimming took 6 bases from V and 1 from J, leaving 12 bases between them. The CDR3 DNA reads as TGTGCCAGCAGCGAGGGACAAGCGAACACTGAAGCTTTCTTT. Translated, it gives CASSEGQANTEAFF.

The chain employs TRBV25-1 and TRBJ2-3; D might be TRBD2 (6 bases). Germline assignment: CDR1 MGHDK and CDR2 SYGVNS. Trimming cost V 6 bases and J 1 base, with 11 bases left between them. This CDR3 region has 14 residues. For the CDR3, the DNA is TGTGCCAGCAGGGACTATCTTGGCACAGATACGCAGTATTTT. Its translation is CASRDYLGTDTQYF.

The gene calls are TRBV11-2 and TRBJ2-6, with TRBD1 matching 9 bases. V shed 5 bases, J shed 1 base, and the junction held 12 bases outside the gene matches. Germline V gene sequence: CDR1 SGHAT, CDR2 FQNNGV. The CDR3 is 19 amino acids. CDR3 sequence reads: CASSPRLTGGVSGANVLTF. The CDR3 DNA reads as TGTGCCAGCAGCCCACGCCTGACAGGGGGAGTTTCTGGGGCCAACGTCCTGACTTTC.

V is TRBV5-1 and J is TRBJ1-3; no clear D. The CDR3 sequence is 14 residues long. Trimming cost V 0 bases and J 0 bases, with 4 bases left between them. The V gene's germline CDR1 is SGHRS and CDR2 YFSETQ. The CDR3 DNA is TGCGCCAGCAGCTTGGCCTACTCTGGAAACACCATATATTTT. As protein: CASSLAYSGNTIYF.

This clonotype was seen many times. This chain joins TRBV12-3 or TRBV12-4 and TRBJ2-1; a weak D match, TRBD2 (5 bases). Trimming left V 5 bases short and J 5 bases short, with 16 bases between. The CDR3 sequence is 15 residues long. This CDR3 is CASSEPGRAHNEQFF. The CDR3 bases are TGTGCCAGCAGTGAGCCGGGAAGAGCCCACAATGAGCAGTTCTTC.

This chain connects TRBV3-1 to TRBJ1-6, with D maybe TRBD1 (6 bases). Germline V gene lookup returns CDR1 LGHDT and CDR2 YNNKEL (reference sequence). The CDR3 spans 14 residues. The germline V and J ends were trimmed by 3 bases and 9 bases, with 12 bases remaining between them. The DNA for the CDR3 is TGTGCCAGCAGCCAGGGGGCCCAGGGTTCACCCCTCCACTTT. Amino acid sequence: CASSQGAQGSPLHF.

This clonotype was detected only a few times. CDR3 region: CASSQESVGYTF. The CDR3, as DNA: TGTGCCAGCAGCCAAGAGTCAGTTGGCTACACCTTC. The J gene is TRBJ1-2, the V gene TRBV3-1; D call uncertain. The V end was cut by 0 bases, the J end by 7 bases, with 6 bases between. The CDR3 runs 12 residues. Germline CDR1 is LGHDT and CDR2 is YNNKEL (reference sequence). Filled out from reference TRBV3-1 and TRBJ1-2, the complete variable domain reads DTAVSQTPKYLVTQMGNDKSIKCEQNLGHDTMYWYKQDSKKFLKIMFSYNNKELIINETVPNRFSPKSPDKAHLNLHINSLELGDSAVYFCASSQESVGYTFGSGTRLTVV.

The chain is built from TRBV13 and TRBJ2-3; 11 bases agree with TRBD2. Looked up from germline, CDR1 is PRHDT and CDR2 is FYEKMQ (reference sequence). The junction had 5 bases not matched to a gene; V was cut back by 4 bases and J by 2 bases. The CDR3 spans 16 residues. The CDR3 region has the DNA TGTGCCAGCAGCTCCAGACTAGCGGGGCCCACAGATACGCAGTATTTT. Protein: CASSSRLAGPTDTQYF.

This clonotype has ten or more counts. This CDR3 reads CATSYRGLIETQYF. CDR3 sequence (DNA): TGTGCCACCTCCTATAGGGGACTTATAGAGACCCAGTACTTC. The rearrangement uses TRBV10-3 and TRBJ2-5; D is perhaps TRBD2 (6 bases). Trimming shortened V by 10 bases and J by 4 bases, and 19 bases separated the two germline ends. Germline CDR1 is ENHRY and CDR2 is SYGVKD. The CDR3 is made up of 14 amino acids.